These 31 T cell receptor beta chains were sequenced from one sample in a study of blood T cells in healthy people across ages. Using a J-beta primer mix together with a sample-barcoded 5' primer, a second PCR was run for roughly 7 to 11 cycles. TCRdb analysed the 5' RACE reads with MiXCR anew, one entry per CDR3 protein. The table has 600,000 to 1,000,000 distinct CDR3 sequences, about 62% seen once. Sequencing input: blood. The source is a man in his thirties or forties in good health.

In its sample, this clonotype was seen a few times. As DNA, the CDR3 is TGCGCCAGCAGCGCACAGTGGGCCTACGAGCAGTACTTC. Translation gives CASSAQWAYEQYF. The chain couples TRBV4-3 to TRBJ2-7; the D is unclear. The germline CDR1 and CDR2 sequences are LGHNA and YSLEER. The CDR3 has 13 amino acids. The germline V and J ends were trimmed by 5 bases and 2 bases, with 10 bases remaining between them.

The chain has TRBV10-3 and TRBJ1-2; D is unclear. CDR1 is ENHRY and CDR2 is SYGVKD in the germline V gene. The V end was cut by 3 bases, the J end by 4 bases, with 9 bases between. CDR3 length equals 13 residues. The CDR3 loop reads CAISDGRVYGYTF. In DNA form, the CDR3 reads TGTGCCATCAGTGACGGGCGAGTCTATGGCTACACCTTC.

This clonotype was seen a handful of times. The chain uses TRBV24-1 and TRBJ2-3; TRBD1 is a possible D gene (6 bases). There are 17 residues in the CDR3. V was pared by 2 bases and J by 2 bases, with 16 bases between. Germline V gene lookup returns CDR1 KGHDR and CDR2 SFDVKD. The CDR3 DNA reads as TGTGCCACCAGTGATTCAACCCCAGGACAGCCCACAGATACGCAGTATTTT. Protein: CATSDSTPGQPTDTQYF.

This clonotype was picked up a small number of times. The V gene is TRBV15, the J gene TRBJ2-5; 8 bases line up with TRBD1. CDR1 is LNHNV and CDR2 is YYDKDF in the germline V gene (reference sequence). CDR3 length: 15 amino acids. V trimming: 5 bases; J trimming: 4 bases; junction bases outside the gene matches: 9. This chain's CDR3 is CATSGNQGALETQYF. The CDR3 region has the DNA TGTGCCACCAGCGGCAATCAGGGGGCTCTAGAGACCCAGTACTTC.

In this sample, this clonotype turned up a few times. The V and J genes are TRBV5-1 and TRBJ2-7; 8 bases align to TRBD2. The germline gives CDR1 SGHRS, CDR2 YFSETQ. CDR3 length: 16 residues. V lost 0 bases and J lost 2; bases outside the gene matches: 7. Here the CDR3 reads CASSLAHGSGTYEQYF. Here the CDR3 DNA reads TGCGCCAGCAGCTTGGCCCATGGTAGCGGGACCTACGAGCAGTACTTC.

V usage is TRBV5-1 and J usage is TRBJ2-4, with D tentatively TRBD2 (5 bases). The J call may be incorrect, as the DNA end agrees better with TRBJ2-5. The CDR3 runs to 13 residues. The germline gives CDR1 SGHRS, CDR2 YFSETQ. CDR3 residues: CASSLGELETQYF. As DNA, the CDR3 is TGCGCCAGCAGCTTGGGGGAGTTAGAGACCCAGTACTTC.

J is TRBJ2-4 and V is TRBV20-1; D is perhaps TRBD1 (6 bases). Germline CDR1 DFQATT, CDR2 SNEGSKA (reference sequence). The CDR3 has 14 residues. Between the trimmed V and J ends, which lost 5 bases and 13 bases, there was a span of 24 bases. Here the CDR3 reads CSAYNPAEQGQQYF. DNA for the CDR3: TGCAGTGCTTACAATCCCGCAGAACAGGGCCAGCAGTACTTC.

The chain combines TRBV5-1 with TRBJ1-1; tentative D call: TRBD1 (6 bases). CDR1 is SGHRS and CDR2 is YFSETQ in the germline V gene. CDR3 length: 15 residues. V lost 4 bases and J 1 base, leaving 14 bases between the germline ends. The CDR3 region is CASSLRQDGNTEAFF. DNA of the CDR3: TGCGCCAGCAGCCTTCGACAGGACGGGAACACTGAAGCTTTCTTT.

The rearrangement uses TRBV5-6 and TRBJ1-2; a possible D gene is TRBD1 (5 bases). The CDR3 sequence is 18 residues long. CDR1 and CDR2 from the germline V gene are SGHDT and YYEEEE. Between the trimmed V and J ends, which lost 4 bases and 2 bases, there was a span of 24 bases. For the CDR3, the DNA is TGTGCCAGCAGCCGATGGGGCCTCCTGACTAGCGTAAACTATGGCTACACCTTC. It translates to CASSRWGLLTSVNYGYTF.

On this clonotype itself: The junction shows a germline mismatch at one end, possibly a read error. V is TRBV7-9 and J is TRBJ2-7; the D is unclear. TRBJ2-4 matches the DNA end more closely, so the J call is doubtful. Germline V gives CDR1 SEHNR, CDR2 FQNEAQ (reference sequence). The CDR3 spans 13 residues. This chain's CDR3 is CACSPRPENIQYF. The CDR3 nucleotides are TGTGCCTGCAGCCCTCGGCCCGAAAACATTCAGTACTTC.

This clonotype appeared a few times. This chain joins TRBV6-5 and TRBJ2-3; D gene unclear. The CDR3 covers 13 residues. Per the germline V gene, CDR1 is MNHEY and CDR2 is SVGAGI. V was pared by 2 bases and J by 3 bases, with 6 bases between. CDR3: CASSYIGTDTQYF. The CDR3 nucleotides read TGTGCCAGCAGTTACATTGGTACAGATACGCAGTATTTT.

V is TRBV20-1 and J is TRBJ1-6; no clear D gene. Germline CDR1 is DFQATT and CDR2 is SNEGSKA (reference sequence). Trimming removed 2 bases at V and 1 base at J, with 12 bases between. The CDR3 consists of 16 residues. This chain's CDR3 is CSARMAGGSYNSPLHF. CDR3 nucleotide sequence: TGCAGTGCTAGAATGGCAGGCGGGTCCTATAATTCACCCCTCCACTTT.

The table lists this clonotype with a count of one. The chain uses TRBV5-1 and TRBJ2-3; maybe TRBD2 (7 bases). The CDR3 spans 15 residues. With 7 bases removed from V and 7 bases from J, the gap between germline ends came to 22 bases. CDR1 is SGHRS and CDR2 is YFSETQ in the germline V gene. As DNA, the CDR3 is TGCGCCAGCGATTGGGCGAGGGGGGGACTGAATACGCAGTATTTT. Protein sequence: CASDWARGGLNTQYF.

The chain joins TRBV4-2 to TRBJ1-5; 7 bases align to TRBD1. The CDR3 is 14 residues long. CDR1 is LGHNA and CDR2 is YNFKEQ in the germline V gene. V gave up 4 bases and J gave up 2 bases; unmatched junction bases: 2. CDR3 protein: CASSRGQGNQPQHF. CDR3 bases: TGTGCCAGCAGCCGCGGACAGGGCAATCAGCCCCAGCATTTT.

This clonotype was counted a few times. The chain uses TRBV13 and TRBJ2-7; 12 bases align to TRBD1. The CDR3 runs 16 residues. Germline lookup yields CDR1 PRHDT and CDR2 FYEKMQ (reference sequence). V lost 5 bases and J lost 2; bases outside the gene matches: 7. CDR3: CASSGRDRGLAYEQYF. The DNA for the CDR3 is TGTGCCAGCAGCGGACGGGACAGGGGGCTGGCCTACGAGCAGTACTTC.

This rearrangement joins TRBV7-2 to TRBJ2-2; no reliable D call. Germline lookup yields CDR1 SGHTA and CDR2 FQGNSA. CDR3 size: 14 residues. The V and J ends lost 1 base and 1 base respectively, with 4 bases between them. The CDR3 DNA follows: TGTGCCAGCAGCTTAGTCGAGAACACCGGGGAGCTGTTTTTT. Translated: CASSLVENTGELFF.

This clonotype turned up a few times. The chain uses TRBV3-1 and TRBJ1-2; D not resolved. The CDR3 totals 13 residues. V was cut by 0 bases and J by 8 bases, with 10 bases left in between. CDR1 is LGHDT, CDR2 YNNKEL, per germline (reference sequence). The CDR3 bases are TGTGCCAGCAGCCAAGATAGGAGCGGGGGCTACACCTTC. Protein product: CASSQDRSGGYTF.

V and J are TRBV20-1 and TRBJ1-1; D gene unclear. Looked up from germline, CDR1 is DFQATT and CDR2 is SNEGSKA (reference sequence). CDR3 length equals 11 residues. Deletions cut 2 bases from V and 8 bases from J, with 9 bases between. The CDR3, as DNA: TGCAGTGCTAGATCGGACGGCGAAGCTTTCTTT. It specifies CSARSDGEAFF.

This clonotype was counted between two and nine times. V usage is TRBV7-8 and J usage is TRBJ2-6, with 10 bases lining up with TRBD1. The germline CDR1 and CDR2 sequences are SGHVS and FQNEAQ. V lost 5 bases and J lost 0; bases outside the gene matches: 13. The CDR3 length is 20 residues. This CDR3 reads CASSTPGQGPLYSGANVLTF. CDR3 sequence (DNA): TGTGCCAGCAGCACTCCGGGACAGGGGCCCTTATACTCTGGGGCCAACGTCCTGACTTTC.

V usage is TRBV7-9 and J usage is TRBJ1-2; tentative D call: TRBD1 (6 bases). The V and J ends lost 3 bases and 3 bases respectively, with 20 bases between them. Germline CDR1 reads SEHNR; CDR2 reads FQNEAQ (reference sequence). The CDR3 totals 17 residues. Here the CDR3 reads CASSLGALIKGDYGYTF. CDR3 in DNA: TGTGCCAGCAGCTTGGGGGCCCTCATCAAAGGGGACTATGGCTACACCTTC.

The CDR3 DNA sequence: TGTGCCAGCAGCCTTTCGGACAGGGGAAGGGAGACCCAGTACTTC. Its translation is CASSLSDRGRETQYF. The V and J genes are TRBV7-2 and TRBJ2-5; TRBD1 matches at 9 bases. The CDR3 runs to 15 residues. The V gene end was trimmed by 5 bases and the J gene end by 5 bases; junction bases not matched to a gene: 9. Germline V gene data show CDR1 as SGHTA and CDR2 as FQGNSA.

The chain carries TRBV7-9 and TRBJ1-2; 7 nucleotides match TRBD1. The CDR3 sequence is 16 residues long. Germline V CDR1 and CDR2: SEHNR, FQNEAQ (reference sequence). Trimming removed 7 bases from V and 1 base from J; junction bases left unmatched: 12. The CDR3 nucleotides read TGTGCCAGCACCCTTTGGGGTGGGGACAGTAACTATGGCTACACCTTC. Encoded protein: CASTLWGGDSNYGYTF.

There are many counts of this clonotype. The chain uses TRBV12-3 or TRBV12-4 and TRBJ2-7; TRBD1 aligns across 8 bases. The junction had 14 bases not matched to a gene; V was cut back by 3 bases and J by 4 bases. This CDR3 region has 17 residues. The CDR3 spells CASSFLFVAGGLYEQYF. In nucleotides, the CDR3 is TGTGCCAGCAGTTTTTTGTTCGTAGCAGGGGGCTTGTACGAGCAGTACTTC.

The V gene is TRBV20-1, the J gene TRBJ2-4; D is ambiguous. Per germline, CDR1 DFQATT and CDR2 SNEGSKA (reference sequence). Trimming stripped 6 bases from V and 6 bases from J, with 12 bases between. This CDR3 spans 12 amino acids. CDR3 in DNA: TGCAGTGCCCCACTCCACGGAAACATTCAGTACTTC. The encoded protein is CSAPLHGNIQYF.

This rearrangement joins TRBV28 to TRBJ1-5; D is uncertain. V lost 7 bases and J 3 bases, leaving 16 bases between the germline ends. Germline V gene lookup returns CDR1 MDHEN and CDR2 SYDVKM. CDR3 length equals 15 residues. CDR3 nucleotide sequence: TGTGCCAGCAATACGATTGGGAGTAACAATCAGCCCCAGCATTTT. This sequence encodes CASNTIGSNNQPQHF.

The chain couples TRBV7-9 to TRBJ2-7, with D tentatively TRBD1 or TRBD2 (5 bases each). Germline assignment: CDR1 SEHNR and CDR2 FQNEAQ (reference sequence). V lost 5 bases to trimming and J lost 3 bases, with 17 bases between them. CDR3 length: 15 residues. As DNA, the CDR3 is TGTGCCAGCAGCACGGCCGGGACCGGATACTACGAGCAGTACTTC. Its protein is CASSTAGTGYYEQYF. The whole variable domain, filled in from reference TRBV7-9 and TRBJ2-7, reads DTGVSQNPRHKITKRGQNVTFRCDPISEHNRLYWYRQTLGQGPEFLTYFQNEAQLEKSRLLSDRFSAERPKGSFSTLEIQRTEQGDSAMYLCASSTAGTGYYEQYFGPGTRLTVT.

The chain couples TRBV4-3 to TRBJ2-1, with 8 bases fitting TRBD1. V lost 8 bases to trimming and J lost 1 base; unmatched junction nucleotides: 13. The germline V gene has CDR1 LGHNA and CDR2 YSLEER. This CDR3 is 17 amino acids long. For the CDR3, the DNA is TGCGCCAGCTTGACAGGGGCTGGTAGAAGTTCCTACAATGAGCAGTTCTTC. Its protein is CASLTGAGRSSYNEQFF.

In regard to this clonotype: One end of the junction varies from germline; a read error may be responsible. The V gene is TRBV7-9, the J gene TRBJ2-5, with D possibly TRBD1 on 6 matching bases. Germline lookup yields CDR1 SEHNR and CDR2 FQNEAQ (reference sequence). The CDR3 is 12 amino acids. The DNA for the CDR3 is TGTTCCAGCAGCTCAGGGGAGGAGACCCAGTACTTC. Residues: CSSSSGEETQYF.

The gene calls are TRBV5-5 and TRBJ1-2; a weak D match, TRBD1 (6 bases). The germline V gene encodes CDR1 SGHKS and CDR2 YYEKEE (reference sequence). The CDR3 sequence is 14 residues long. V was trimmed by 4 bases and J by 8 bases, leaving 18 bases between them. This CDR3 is CASSPDTGFRGYTF. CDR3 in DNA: TGTGCCAGCAGCCCCGACACAGGGTTTCGCGGCTACACCTTC.

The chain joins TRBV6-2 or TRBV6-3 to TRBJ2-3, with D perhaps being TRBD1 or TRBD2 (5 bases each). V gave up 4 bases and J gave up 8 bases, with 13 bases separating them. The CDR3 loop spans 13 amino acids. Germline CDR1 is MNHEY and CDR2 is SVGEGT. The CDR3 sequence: CASSSPGAATQYF. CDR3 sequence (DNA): TGTGCCAGCAGTTCTCCCGGGGCGGCTACGCAGTATTTT.

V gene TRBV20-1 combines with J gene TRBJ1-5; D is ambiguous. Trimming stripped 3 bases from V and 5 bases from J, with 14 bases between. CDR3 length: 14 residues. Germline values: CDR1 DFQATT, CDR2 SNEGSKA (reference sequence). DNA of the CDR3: TGCAGTGCTAGTCCTCCACTTGGCGATCAGCCCCAGCATTTT. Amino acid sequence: CSASPPLGDQPQHF.